This TCR beta chain comes out of a study of cytomegalovirus exposure and HLA in healthy donors. V lost 5 bases, J lost 7 bases, and 11 bases stayed unmatched. CDR3 length: 14 residues. Germline V gives CDR1 SGHDT, CDR2 YYEEEE. Primers included in the PCR were 60 Vbeta and 13 Jbeta primers. Sequencing was performed with immunoSEQ multiplex PCR; in TCRdb, only in-frame clones are kept and a portion is missing. Its listing shows 100,000 to 150,000 clones. Study results and limitations: Trimming of TCR beta V- and J-genes showed a link, identified in a later analysis, to a missense DCLRE1C variant. The study reported that TCR beta sequences accurately predicted HLA-A and HLA-B alleles in most subjects. Earlier analysis yielded a pattern in which most TCR beta V segments were productive about 90% or about 30% of the time.

As for this clone: What it binds is not known.

J is TRBJ2-5 and V is TRBV5-6; TRBD2 aligns across 7 bases. This TCR was sampled from a woman aged 40 to 50 in good health and CMV-seropositive. The specimen was PBMCs. As DNA, the CDR3 is TGTGCCAGCAGGGCCGAGCGGGGCGTAGGGACCCAGTACTTC. As protein: CASRAERGVGTQYF. The full variable domain, in which reference TRBV5-6 and TRBJ2-5 provide the parts outside the CDR3, is DAGVTQSPTHLIKTRGQQVTLRCSPKSGHDTVSWYQQALGQGPQFIFQYYEEEERQRGNFPDRFSGHQFPNYSSELNVNALLLGDSALYLCASRAERGVGTQYFGPGTRLLVL.